Below, one T cell receptor beta chain is given with its context. J gave up 7 bases and V 3 bases, and 8 bases lay outside the gene matches. CDR1 and CDR2 from the germline V gene are SEHNR and FQNEAQ (reference sequence). This CDR3 has 14 residues. The sample comes from a study of blood T cell repertoires in COVID-19. Study-level information: Acute and convalescent COVID-19 samples came from the United States, Italy and Spain. T cells, B-cell-depleted T cells, or PBMCs supplied cDNA or gDNA.

As handled by the study authors: Researchers report that nucleated cell counts were estimated from reference gene primer amplification. Sequenced by immunoSEQ multiplex PCR; TCRdb stores in-frame clones only, minus some. V and J calls and clone size follow that table, whereas D and trimming were derived from the DNA. The sample carries 400,000 to 550,000 clones, about 85% recorded once. Sequencing input: PBMCs or T cells enriched from blood (not recorded which). The source is a young woman with acute COVID-19. The V and J genes are TRBV7-9 and TRBJ2-5; 7 positions match TRBD2. CDR3 nucleotide sequence: TGTGCCAGCAGCTTCTTGCGGGGACTACCGACCCAGTACTTC. As protein: CASSFLRGLPTQYF. The complete variable domain, with remaining parts taken from reference TRBV7-9 and TRBJ2-5, reads DTGVSQNPRHKITKRGQNVTFRCDPISEHNRLYWYRQTLGQGPEFLTYFQNEAQLEKSRLLSDRFSAERPKGSFSTLEIQRTEQGDSAMYLCASSFLRGLPTQYFGPGTRLLVL.